These T cell receptor beta chains were read from a single sample in a study of T-cell reconstitution after alpha-beta-depleted transplantation in children. TCRdb called the PCR reads again in MiXCR, with one record for every CDR3 protein. This sample carries 200,000 to 250,000 distinct CDR3 sequences, roughly 24% of them seen once, and the ten largest clones take about 2.6%. Sequenced here: PBMCs, sampled before TCRalphabeta/CD19-depleted stem cell transplant. These receptors originate from a girl aged 2-9 years with Fanconi anemia, due to receive a stem cell transplant. CDR3s include the opening cysteine and the closing phenylalanine or tryptophan. D genes are given only for firm matches. Size values are once, few and many counts, or a class for expanded clones, and some rows have none.

NA	TRBV10-1	TRBJ2-2	NA	11	TGCGCCAGCGGCCGTACCGGGGAGTTGTTTTTT	CASGRTGELFF
NA	TRBV5-1	TRBJ2-3	few	14	TGCGCCAGCAGCTCCCCTAACACAGGGCCTACGCAGTATTTT	CASSSPNTGPTQYF
NA	TRBV5-5	TRBJ1-4	NA	11	TGTGCCAGCAGCTTGGGCCAAAAACTGTTTTTT	CASSLGQKLFF
TRBD2	TRBV20-1	TRBJ2-1	many	12	TGCAGTGGCGGGAGTTATGACAATGAGCAGTTCTTC	CSGGSYDNEQFF
NA	TRBV30	TRBJ2-1	many	10	TGTGCCTGGGGTCGCAATGAGCAGTTCTTC	CAWGRNEQFF
TRBD1	TRBV20-1	TRBJ2-6	NA	17	TGCAGTGCGCAGGGGACAGGGGCTCTCTCTGGGGCCAACGTCCTGACTTTC	CSAQGTGALSGANVLTF
TRBD2	TRBV18	TRBJ2-3	NA	17	TGTGCCAGCTCACCACTTGCTCTAGCGGGAGTTACAGATACGCAGTATTTT	CASSPLALAGVTDTQYF
NA	TRBV6-5	TRBJ2-2	few	16	TGTGCCAGCAGTTACTCCCGGGACTGGAACACCGGGGAGCTGTTTTTT	CASSYSRDWNTGELFF
TRBD1	TRBV29-1	TRBJ2-6	few	15	TGCAGCGTTACAGGGGGGAACTCTGGGGCCAACGTCCTGACTTTC	CSVTGGNSGANVLTF
NA	TRBV10-3	TRBJ2-7	many	15	TGTGCCATCAGGGGCTCGGGGACGACATCCTACGAGCAGTACTTC	CAIRGSGTTSYEQYF
TRBD2	TRBV2	TRBJ2-1	NA	15	TGTGCCAGCAGAAGCGGGAGGTTTATTAGTGATGAGCAGTTCTTC	CASRSGRFISDEQFF
NA	TRBV20-1	TRBJ1-5	many	14	TGCAGTGCTAGTCCGGTTTTTAGCAATCAGCCCCAGCATTTT	CSASPVFSNQPQHF
NA	TRBV6-4	TRBJ2-1	many	14	TGTGCCAGCAGTGAAGACAGCTCCTACAATGAGCAGTTCTTC	CASSEDSSYNEQFF
NA	TRBV20-1	TRBJ2-6	few	14	TGCAGTGCTAGGAGAGGGAATAGGGCCAACGTCCTGACTTTC	CSARRGNRANVLTF
NA	TRBV29-1	TRBJ2-3	many	12	TGCAGCGTTGCACCTTACACAGATACGCAGTATTTT	CSVAPYTDTQYF
NA	TRBV12-3/TRBV12-4	TRBJ2-7	few	15	TGTGCCAGCAGTTTACAAACAGGTATCCACTACGAGCAGTACTTC	CASSLQTGIHYEQYF
NA	TRBV7-2	TRBJ2-3	many	16	TGTGCCAGCAGAATTGGGGGGGCGCGAAGCACAGATACGCAGTATTTT	CASRIGGARSTDTQYF
TRBD1	TRBV19	TRBJ2-2	NA	17	TGTGCCAGTAGTATCCGAGGGACAGGGGGCCTACCCGGGGAGCTGTTTTTT	CASSIRGTGGLPGELFF
NA	TRBV28	TRBJ2-7	NA	15	TGTGCCAGCAGCCCCCTTTCGAACGGTCCCTACGAGCAGTACTTC	CASSPLSNGPYEQYF
NA	TRBV20-1	TRBJ2-1	many	17	TGCAGTGCGGAAACGAGGGGGGGCACATTTTCGGGTAATGAGCAGTTCTTC	CSAETRGGTFSGNEQFF
NA	TRBV27	TRBJ2-1	once	13	TGTGCCAGCAGTTTTGGGTTCGAGGGTGAGCAGTTCTTC	CASSFGFEGEQFF
TRBD1	TRBV3-1	TRBJ1-6	many	15	TGTGCCAGCAGCCAAGGGCCGGACAGGGATTCACCCCTCCACTTT	CASSQGPDRDSPLHF
TRBD2	TRBV13	TRBJ2-3	few	22	TGTGCCAGCAGCTCGAACCTCCCCCTTGAGAGCGGGGGGGGAACTAGCACAGATACGCAGTATTTT	CASSSNLPLESGGGTSTDTQYF
NA	TRBV28	TRBJ2-7	few	16	TGTGCCAGCAGCTCTAACCGGGGGCCTGGGTCCTACGAGCAGTACTTC	CASSSNRGPGSYEQYF
TRBD1	TRBV6-5	TRBJ1-1	NA	14	TGTGCCAGCAGTTACTCGAGACAGGGCACTGAAGCTTTCTTT	CASSYSRQGTEAFF
NA	TRBV5-1	TRBJ2-7	NA	13	TGCGCCAGCAGCTTTGCGGTCTCCTACGAGCAGTACTTC	CASSFAVSYEQYF
NA	TRBV2	TRBJ2-1	NA	15	TGTGCCAGCAGTGGACGGCGTCCTTCCTACAATGAGCAGTTCTTC	CASSGRRPSYNEQFF
NA	TRBV20-1	TRBJ1-2	NA	13	TGCAGTGCTCCTCCTAGGGCGGCGGGTGGCTACACCTTC	CSAPPRAAGGYTF
TRBD2	TRBV5-8	TRBJ2-7	NA	15	TGTGCCAGCAGCTTTTTTACAGCGGGAGCATACGAGCAGTACTTC	CASSFFTAGAYEQYF
TRBD2	TRBV4-2	TRBJ2-3	NA	16	TGTGCCAGCAGCCAAGATACTAGCGGGGGCACAGATACGCAGTATTTT	CASSQDTSGGTDTQYF
NA	TRBV29-1	TRBJ2-5	many	12	TGCAGCGCCGTACAGGGCCAAGAGACCCAGTACTTC	CSAVQGQETQYF
TRBD1	TRBV6-4	TRBJ2-7	NA	18	TGTGCCACCCCCCCGGGACAGGGGGCTAGCGGCGACTCCTACGAGCAGTACTTC	CATPPGQGASGDSYEQYF
NA	TRBV10-3	TRBJ2-3	many	13	TGTGCCTCCGCATGGCGAGACACAGATACGCAGTATTTT	CASAWRDTDTQYF
NA	TRBV4-2	TRBJ2-7	NA	15	TGTGCCAGCAGCCAAGAAGTCAGGTCCTCCTACGAGCAGTACTTC	CASSQEVRSSYEQYF
NA	TRBV7-9	TRBJ2-7	few	16	TGTGCCAGCAGCTTAGCCGTGGAAGACAGCTCCTACGAGCAGTACTTC	CASSLAVEDSSYEQYF
NA	TRBV4-1	TRBJ2-5	NA	14	TGCGCCAGCAGCCAAGGTCAGGGTGGGAAGACCCAGTACTTC	CASSQGQGGKTQYF
NA	TRBV29-1	TRBJ1-2	NA	12	TGCAGCGTTGAGACAGGAATTTATGGCTACACCTTC	CSVETGIYGYTF
NA	TRBV5-1	TRBJ2-3	NA	15	TGCGCCAGCAGCTTGACCCCCAGGCCGACAGATACGCAGTATTTT	CASSLTPRPTDTQYF
TRBD1	TRBV20-1	TRBJ2-5	NA	13	TGCAGTGCTAGAGGACAGGGGGCAGAGACCCAGTACTTC	CSARGQGAETQYF
TRBD2	TRBV29-1	TRBJ2-2	many	13	TGCAGCGCCCGACTAGCGTTAAGCGGGGAGCTGTTTTTT	CSARLALSGELFF
TRBD2	TRBV13	TRBJ2-1	once	14	TGTGCCAGCAGCCGGGGACTAGCGGGAGGTGAGCAGTTCTTC	CASSRGLAGGEQFF
TRBD1	TRBV20-1	TRBJ2-7	NA	13	TGCAGTGCTGGTGACAGGGGGGCCTACGAGCAGTACTTC	CSAGDRGAYEQYF
TRBD1	TRBV20-1	TRBJ1-2	NA	13	TGCAGTGCTAGGACAGGGTTGAACGATGGCTACACCTTC	CSARTGLNDGYTF
NA	TRBV5-1	TRBJ2-1	NA	16	TGCGCCAGCAGCTTGTGGCCAGACACACAATACAATGAGCAGTTCTTC	CASSLWPDTQYNEQFF
TRBD1	TRBV20-1	TRBJ2-7	few	14	TGCAGTGCCACGGACAGGGTTAATTCCTACGAGCAGTACTTC	CSATDRVNSYEQYF
TRBD1	TRBV12-3/TRBV12-4	TRBJ1-2	NA	14	TGTGCCAGCAGTTTCGAGACAGGGGGCTATGGCTACACCTTC	CASSFETGGYGYTF
NA	TRBV4-1	TRBJ2-5	few	14	TGCGCCAGCAGCCAAGACCGGGGTTACGAGACCCAGTACTTC	CASSQDRGYETQYF
TRBD2	TRBV20-1	TRBJ2-3	few	17	TGCAGTGCTAGAGATGATACTAGCGGGGGGACCACAGATACGCAGTATTTT	CSARDDTSGGTTDTQYF
NA	TRBV28	TRBJ2-1	NA	14	TGTGCCAGCAGTTCGATTCCCCCAGGGAATGAGCAGTTCTTC	CASSSIPPGNEQFF
TRBD1	TRBV25-1	TRBJ2-7	many	14	TGTGCCAGCAGTGAAGGGACAGGATCCTACGAGCAGTACTTC	CASSEGTGSYEQYF
TRBD1	TRBV11-2	TRBJ2-3	NA	14	TGTGCCAGCAGCTTAGGGGCAGGGGGCGATACGCAGTATTTT	CASSLGAGGDTQYF
TRBD1	TRBV20-1	TRBJ1-4	few	19	TGCAGTGCTAGAACGTGGTCACTTACAGGGGGCTGGGCTAATGAAAAACTGTTTTTT	CSARTWSLTGGWANEKLFF
TRBD1	TRBV28	TRBJ1-5	NA	15	TGTGCCAGCAGTTTACGGGGACAGGGGCTTCAGCCCCAGCATTTT	CASSLRGQGLQPQHF
TRBD1	TRBV5-1	TRBJ2-6	NA	18	TGCGCCAGTACCCCTTGGACAGGGACCCAAACTGGGGCCAACGTCCTGACTTTC	CASTPWTGTQTGANVLTF
NA	TRBV7-8	TRBJ2-7	NA	11	TGTGCCAGCAGCAATGTATACGAGCAGTACTTC	CASSNVYEQYF
NA	TRBV7-2	TRBJ2-2	many	13	TGTGCCAGCAGCCCCCCTCGGGGCGGGGAGCTGTTTTTT	CASSPPRGGELFF
NA	TRBV5-1	TRBJ2-5	NA	15	TGCGCCAGCAGCGTGGGGGCTCCAGGAATAGAGACCCAGTACTTC	CASSVGAPGIETQYF
NA	TRBV6-5	TRBJ2-5	NA	16	TGTGCCAGCAGTTACTCCCCCGGTCCTAACGGAGAGACCCAGTACTTC	CASSYSPGPNGETQYF
TRBD2	TRBV9	TRBJ2-5	many	14	TGTGCCAGCAGCGGGGGACTAGTTCCCGACAGCCAGTACTTC	CASSGGLVPDSQYF
NA	TRBV29-1	TRBJ2-2	many	12	TGCAGCGTGGTCTTGAACACCGGGGAGCTGTTTTTT	CSVVLNTGELFF